Listed here are 2 T cell receptor beta chains from one sample, sequenced in a study of cytomegalovirus exposure and HLA in healthy donors. The PCR ran on 60 Vbeta and 13 Jbeta primers. Profiled with immunoSEQ multiplex PCR; TCRdb holds only in-frame clones, not every one. The sample has roughly 170,000 clones, around 80% seen once; the top ten hold 4.5%. The sequenced sample consisted of PBMCs. Receptor source: a woman aged 45-65 years in good health and CMV-seropositive.

The rearrangement links TRBV28 to TRBJ1-6, with D maybe TRBD1 (5 bases). V was clipped by 6 bases and J by 9 bases, with 18 bases between them. In germline, CDR1 is MDHEN, CDR2 SYDVKM. This CDR3 has 15 residues. CDR3 region: CASSPPGRVISPLHF. The CDR3 region has the DNA TGTGCCAGCAGCCCCCCCGGCAGGGTAATTTCACCCCTCCACTTT.

The chain is built from TRBV14 and TRBJ2-7; 7 positions agree with TRBD2. The V and J ends lost 2 bases and 5 bases, in that order; junction bases with no gene match: 15. The CDR3 is made up of 17 amino acids. Germline CDR1 reads SGHDN; CDR2 reads FVKESK. This chain's CDR3 is CASSQLLKGGVRDEQYF. CDR3 DNA: TGTGCCAGCAGCCAACTTCTTAAGGGAGGGGTGAGGGACGAGCAGTACTTC.